The 20 T cell receptor beta chains given below trace back to one sample, sequenced in a study of beta chain features in type 1 diabetes. Reverse transcription of all isolated RNA meant that expressed TCRB transcripts were sequenced. Clones were sequenced by immunoSEQ multiplex PCR, and TCRdb holds only the in-frame ones, with some missing. This sample yields approximately 200,000 clones, of which over 8.5% are seen a single time; about 0.037% belongs to the top ten. Sequencing was performed on naive CD4+ T cells from blood. These receptors came from a woman under 30 in good health.

This sequence joins TRBV18 and TRBJ1-5; possible D gene TRBD1, 5 bases. The length of the CDR3 is 14 residues. CDR1 and CDR2 (germline): KGHSH, LQKENI. V dropped 4 bases and J dropped 6 bases, with 13 bases sitting between them. In DNA, the CDR3 is TGTGCCAGCTCACTAACAGGCATGGGTCAGCCCCAGCATTTT. Protein sequence: CASSLTGMGQPQHF.

Only a few counts were recorded for this clone. The chain combines TRBV18 with TRBJ2-1; 8 bases align to TRBD2. Germline CDR1 and CDR2: KGHSH and LQKENI. This CDR3 region has 17 residues. V dropped 6 bases and J dropped 2; count of bases not matched to a gene: 12. The CDR3 loop is CASSKGSSGAPYNEQFF. The DNA of the CDR3 is TGTGCCAGCTCTAAAGGAAGTAGCGGGGCTCCCTACAATGAGCAGTTCTTC.

The chain uses TRBV15 and TRBJ2-1; 11 positions agree with TRBD1. Germline CDR1 is LNHNV and CDR2 is YYDKDF (reference sequence). V dropped 5 bases and J dropped 0; count of bases not matched to a gene: 12. This CDR3 has 19 amino acids. Here the CDR3 DNA reads TGTGCCACCAGCTCTTACGGACAGGGGGCGATTAGCTCCTACAATGAGCAGTTCTTC. Translation gives CATSSYGQGAISSYNEQFF.

CDR3 bases: TGTGCCAGCAGACAGGGCAATGAAAAACTGTTTTTT. Its protein product is CASRQGNEKLFF. The V and J genes are TRBV7-3 and TRBJ1-4; D may be TRBD1 (6 bases). Germline V CDR1 and CDR2: SGHTA, FQGTGA. V was cut by 6 bases and J by 5 bases, with 7 bases left in between. The CDR3 has 12 amino acids.

The gene calls are TRBV20-1 and TRBJ1-2, with D uncertain. Trimming shortened V by 6 bases and J by 2 bases, and 7 bases separated the two germline ends. The CDR3 totals 11 residues. The V gene's germline CDR1 is DFQATT and CDR2 SNEGSKA (reference sequence). CDR3 nucleotides: TGCAGTGCGCGGGCGAACTATGGCTACACCTTC. Translating gives CSARANYGYTF.

The genes are TRBV11-2 and TRBJ1-4, with D unclear. Germline values: CDR1 SGHAT, CDR2 FQNNGV. This CDR3 spans 14 amino acids. Trimming pared 0 bases from V and 8 bases from J, leaving 10 bases between. The CDR3 loop is CASSLDSFSEKLFF. In DNA form, the CDR3 reads TGTGCCAGCAGCTTAGATTCTTTTTCCGAAAAACTGTTTTTT.

This clone was found many times. The chain joins TRBV20-1 to TRBJ1-2; D is uncertain. V lost 7 bases to trimming and J lost 6 bases, with 9 bases between them. CDR1 and CDR2 from the germline V gene are DFQATT and SNEGSKA (reference sequence). The CDR3 is made up of 10 amino acids. In nucleotides, the CDR3 is TGCAGTGGGGCACCCGATGGCTACACCTTC. Encoded protein: CSGAPDGYTF.

This chain uses TRBV6-4 with TRBJ1-5, with D perhaps matching TRBD1 (5 bases). This CDR3 has 15 residues. Between the trimmed V and J ends, which lost 6 bases and 0 bases, there was a span of 12 bases. In germline, CDR1 is MRHNA, CDR2 SNTAGT. For the CDR3, the DNA is TGTGCCAGCAGCCTCGACGGGGGTAGCAATCAGCCCCAGCATTTT. It translates to CASSLDGGSNQPQHF.

This clone has just a few counts. V gene TRBV2 combines with J gene TRBJ1-5; perhaps TRBD1 as D (5 bases). V was trimmed by 1 base and J by 7 bases, leaving 11 bases between them. The CDR3 is 14 residues long. Germline loops: CDR1 SNHLY, CDR2 FYNNEI. The CDR3 sequence: CASSEDRSFQPQHF. The CDR3, as DNA: TGTGCCAGCAGTGAAGACAGGTCTTTCCAGCCCCAGCATTTT.

V and J are TRBV15 and TRBJ1-1, with D perhaps TRBD1 (5 bases). The CDR3 is made up of 14 amino acids. Germline CDR1 reads LNHNV; CDR2 reads YYDKDF (reference sequence). Trimming took off 4 bases at V and 3 bases at J, with 12 bases between the two ends. CDR3 sequence: CATSNPTGYTEAFF. As DNA, the CDR3 is TGTGCCACCAGCAACCCAACAGGCTACACTGAAGCTTTCTTT.

This clone has a handful of counts. The rearrangement uses TRBV2 and TRBJ2-3; D unresolved. CDR1 and CDR2 (germline): SNHLY, FYNNEI. V was clipped by 3 bases and J by 3 bases, with 19 bases between them. The CDR3 consists of 17 residues. The CDR3 spells CASSDLLFYNGTDTQYF. The CDR3 region has the DNA TGTGCCAGCAGTGATCTCCTCTTCTATAACGGGACAGATACGCAGTATTTT.

V usage is TRBV4-2 and J usage is TRBJ2-3; D is perhaps TRBD1 (5 bases). CDR1 LGHNA and CDR2 YNFKEQ come from the germline V gene. V gave up 4 bases and J gave up 5 bases, with 19 bases separating them. There are 16 residues in the CDR3. DNA for the CDR3: TGTGCCAGCAGCCCCCGGGCCTCCGACAGAAAAGATACGCAGTATTTT. Its translation: CASSPRASDRKDTQYF.

The CDR3 region is CASSSGGSSGSNEQFF. Here the CDR3 DNA reads TGTGCCAGCAGCTCGGGAGGGTCTAGCGGGAGTAATGAGCAGTTCTTC. The chain uses TRBV5-4 and TRBJ2-1; the match to TRBD2 covers 10 bases. From germline, CDR1 is SGHNT and CDR2 YYREEE (reference sequence). The junction had 10 bases not matched to a gene; V was cut back by 3 bases and J by 7 bases. CDR3 length: 16 residues.

V is TRBV6-1 and J is TRBJ1-1; TRBD1 matches 7 bases. CDR1 and CDR2 (germline): MNHNS, SASEGT. With V trimmed by 8 bases and J by 7 bases, 16 bases remained unmatched. The CDR3 length is 15 residues. CDR3 coding DNA: TGTGCCAGCCAATCCCCCCGGGACAGCTTGTTTGAAGCTTTCTTT. This encodes CASQSPRDSLFEAFF.

This clone was seen a few times. The chain joins TRBV27 to TRBJ2-2; D is unclear. This CDR3 is built from 14 residues. Germline V gives CDR1 MNHEY, CDR2 SMNVEV (reference sequence). Trimming removed 6 bases from V and 6 bases from J, with 14 bases in between. CDR3 DNA sequence: TGTGCCAGCAGCCCGGAGATCTTGCCCGGGGAGCTGTTTTTT. Translating gives CASSPEILPGELFF.

This clone was observed a few times. The chain joins TRBV7-2 to TRBJ2-1; 9 bases align to TRBD2. The CDR3 totals 16 residues. Germline CDR1 is SGHTA and CDR2 is FQGNSA. V trimming: 1 base; J trimming: 4 bases; junction bases outside the gene matches: 5. CDR3 nucleotides: TGTGCCAGCAGCTTAGTATTAGCGGGGGTGTACAATGAGCAGTTCTTC. Its translation: CASSLVLAGVYNEQFF.

This clone has only a few counts. The genes are TRBV19 and TRBJ2-7, with D possibly matching TRBD2 (5 bases). Trimming cost V 7 bases and J 4 bases, with 14 bases left between them. This CDR3 contains 13 residues. Per the germline V gene, CDR1 is LNHDA and CDR2 is SQIVND (reference sequence). The CDR3 here is CASTSEGWYEQYF. The CDR3 nucleotides are TGTGCCAGTACGTCCGAGGGATGGTACGAGCAGTACTTC.

This clone was counted only a few times. The chain is built from TRBV2 and TRBJ2-2; 7 bases agree with TRBD2. J lost 5 bases, V lost 4 bases, and 10 bases had no gene match. The CDR3 is made up of 16 amino acids. Germline loops: CDR1 SNHLY, CDR2 FYNNEI. CDR3 amino acids: CASSVAGGRDTGELFF. The CDR3 coding sequence is TGTGCCAGCAGTGTAGCTGGCGGGAGAGATACCGGGGAGCTGTTTTTT.

This chain links TRBV6-1 with TRBJ2-3; 7 bases align to TRBD2. In germline, CDR1 is MNHNS, CDR2 SASEGT. This CDR3 region has 15 residues. Trimming at V came to 1 base and at J to 4 bases, leaving 5 bases not matched to a gene. The CDR3 loop is CASSEVGGSPDTQYF. Written as DNA, the CDR3 is TGTGCCAGCAGTGAAGTGGGCGGGAGCCCAGATACGCAGTATTTT.

V and J are TRBV15 and TRBJ2-5, with D perhaps matching TRBD2 (6 bases). V lost 1 base and J lost 1, with 7 bases in between. CDR1 LNHNV and CDR2 YYDKDF come from the germline V gene (reference sequence). The CDR3 totals 14 residues. CDR3 in DNA: TGTGCCACCAGCAGAGGGGACTCCCAAGAGACCCAGTACTTC. Translation gives CATSRGDSQETQYF.